A selection of T cell receptor beta chains follows, all from one sample in a study of blood T cell repertoires in COVID-19. The data were produced by immunoSEQ multiplex PCR, yet TCRdb's version contains in-frame clones alone and is incomplete. The table records 300,000 to 400,000 clones, approximately 88% of them present only once. Input material: peripheral blood. These receptor sequences come from a young man with COVID-19, enrolled during active disease. CDR3s include the opening cysteine and the closing phenylalanine or tryptophan. A D gene is named only where the DNA matches it firmly. Not all rows give a size; the values are once, few, many and, for expanded clones, a class.

V: TRBV29-1
D: NA
size: NA
J: TRBJ2-3
DNA: TGCAGCGTTGCGTGGGCAGAGACAGATACGCAGTATTTT
CDR3: CSVAWAETDTQYF

V: TRBV14
D: TRBD1
size: NA
J: TRBJ2-5
DNA: TGTGCCAGCAGCCCCTTGAGGGACAGCTACTCGGGGGAGACCCAGTACTTC
CDR3: CASSPLRDSYSGETQYF

V: TRBV30
D: TRBD2
size: NA
J: TRBJ2-5
DNA: TGTGCCTGGAGTCGGGGACTAGCGGGAGGGAACCAAGAGACCCAGTACTTC
CDR3: CAWSRGLAGGNQETQYF

V: TRBV28
D: NA
size: NA
J: TRBJ1-4
DNA: TGTGCCAGCAGTTTATTGGAGGGAGGTGAAAAACTGTTTTTT
CDR3: CASSLLEGGEKLFF

V: TRBV6-2/TRBV6-3
D: NA
size: NA
J: TRBJ2-3
DNA: TGTGCCAGCAGTTCGACTTTGTACACAGATACGCAGTATTTT
CDR3: CASSSTLYTDTQYF

V: TRBV19
D: TRBD1
size: few
J: TRBJ1-5
DNA: TGTGCCAGTAGTATTCGGACAGGGAGTCATCAGCCCCAGCATTTT
CDR3: CASSIRTGSHQPQHF

V: TRBV4-3
D: NA
size: NA
J: TRBJ1-2
DNA: TGCGCCAGCCGTCCCGGGATGGGGGGAAGCTATGGCTACACCTTC
CDR3: CASRPGMGGSYGYTF

V: TRBV11-2
D: NA
size: NA
J: TRBJ2-7
DNA: TGTGCCAGCAGCTTTGGCGCAGGGTGGGTCGAGCAGTACTTC
CDR3: CASSFGAGWVEQYF

V: TRBV6-5
D: NA
size: NA
J: TRBJ1-1
DNA: TGTGCCAGCAGTTCCCCATCGAACACTGAAGCTTTCTTT
CDR3: CASSSPSNTEAFF

V: TRBV7-8
D: NA
size: once
J: TRBJ2-5
DNA: TGTGCCAGCAGCTTAGGAGTAGCAGGGGAGACCCAGTACTTC
CDR3: CASSLGVAGETQYF

V: TRBV6-5
D: TRBD1
size: NA
J: TRBJ1-2
DNA: TGTGCCAGCAGTTCGGGACAGAACTATGGCTACACCTTC
CDR3: CASSSGQNYGYTF

V: TRBV30
D: TRBD1
size: NA
J: TRBJ2-7
DNA: TGTGCCTGGAGTGAGGGGACAGGGTTGTACGAGCAGTACTTC
CDR3: CAWSEGTGLYEQYF

V: TRBV6-5
D: NA
size: NA
J: TRBJ1-1
DNA: TGTGCCAGCAGTTACTCCGGGGTTCCCATGAACACTGAAGCTTTCTTT
CDR3: CASSYSGVPMNTEAFF

V: TRBV20-1
D: NA
size: NA
J: TRBJ1-6
DNA: TGCAGTGCTAGTCCAGGGGTGGGTAATTCACCCCTCCACTTT
CDR3: CSASPGVGNSPLHF

V: TRBV4-1
D: TRBD2
size: NA
J: TRBJ2-7
DNA: TGCGCCAGCAGCCACCTCGGGGGGGGCTACGAGCAGTACTTC
CDR3: CASSHLGGGYEQYF

V: TRBV27
D: NA
size: few
J: TRBJ1-4
DNA: TGTGCCAGCAGTTTATTCTACAGCTCTGCAACTAATGAAAAACTGTTTTTT
CDR3: CASSLFYSSATNEKLFF

V: TRBV30
D: TRBD2
size: once
J: TRBJ2-7
DNA: TGTGCCTGGAGTGGTCTAGCGGGAGTTTCCTCCGAGCAGTACTTC
CDR3: CAWSGLAGVSSEQYF

V: TRBV5-1
D: NA
size: once
J: TRBJ1-2
DNA: TGCGCCAGCAGCAGCGAGGGTGGCTACACCTTC
CDR3: CASSSEGGYTF

V: TRBV7-2
D: TRBD2
size: NA
J: TRBJ2-5
DNA: TGTGCCAGCAGCCTCACTAGCGGGAAGCAAGAGACCCAGTACTTC
CDR3: CASSLTSGKQETQYF

V: TRBV5-1
D: NA
size: NA
J: TRBJ2-3
DNA: TGCGCCAGCAGCGGCGGGGGCAGTGCAGATACGCAGTATTTT
CDR3: CASSGGGSADTQYF

V: TRBV5-4
D: NA
size: NA
J: TRBJ2-2
DNA: TGTGCCAGCAGACCGACAGGTACCGGGGAGCTGTTTTTT
CDR3: CASRPTGTGELFF

V: TRBV7-2
D: NA
size: NA
J: TRBJ2-3
DNA: TGTGCCAGCAGCTTAGTGGCCAGCACAGATACGCAGTATTTT
CDR3: CASSLVASTDTQYF

V: TRBV27
D: TRBD2
size: NA
J: TRBJ2-1
DNA: TGTGCCAGCAGCCGGGTCGGCGGGAGGGTCTCCTACAATGAGCAGTTCTTC
CDR3: CASSRVGGRVSYNEQFF

V: TRBV14
D: NA
size: NA
J: TRBJ1-1
DNA: TGTGCCAGCAGCCAAAACGGCTGGAGGGAAGCTTTCTTT
CDR3: CASSQNGWREAFF

V: TRBV28
D: TRBD1
size: NA
J: TRBJ2-3
DNA: TGTGCCAGCAGTTTCTCCGGGACAGGTCGGTTTATCAACGATTTT
CDR3: CASSFSGTGRFINDF

V: TRBV19
D: TRBD1
size: NA
J: TRBJ1-2
DNA: TGTGCCAGTAGTATTGGCGATGGGGACAGAACCTATGGCTACACCTTC
CDR3: CASSIGDGDRTYGYTF

V: TRBV6-5
D: TRBD2
size: NA
J: TRBJ2-7
DNA: TGTGCCAGCACGGGGGGATACGAGCAGTACTTC
CDR3: CASTGGYEQYF

V: TRBV19
D: NA
size: NA
J: TRBJ1-5
DNA: TGTGCCAGTACCCTAGGACAGTTGGGCGAGGGCAATCAGCCCCAGCATTTT
CDR3: CASTLGQLGEGNQPQHF

V: TRBV6-6
D: NA
size: once
J: TRBJ2-3
DNA: TGTGCCAGCAGCCGAAGCATTGGGGGCAGGGGAGAAGATACGCAGTATTTT
CDR3: CASSRSIGGRGEDTQYF

V: TRBV6-6
D: TRBD1
size: NA
J: TRBJ2-1
DNA: TGTGCCAGCACCGCCAGCGGGACAGGGAGACGTGAGCAGTTCTTC
CDR3: CASTASGTGRREQFF

V: TRBV12-3/TRBV12-4
D: NA
size: NA
J: TRBJ1-5
DNA: TGTGCCAGCAGTTTAATCGGGGATCAGCCCCAGCATTTT
CDR3: CASSLIGDQPQHF

V: TRBV11-2
D: TRBD1
size: once
J: TRBJ2-3
DNA: TGTGCCAGCAGCTACGGGACAGCTAGCACAGATACGCAGTATTTT
CDR3: CASSYGTASTDTQYF

V: TRBV19
D: NA
size: NA
J: TRBJ1-1
DNA: TGTGCCAGTAGTACCCTGTGGACAGTCAACACTGAAGCTTTCTTT
CDR3: CASSTLWTVNTEAFF

V: TRBV7-2
D: NA
size: NA
J: TRBJ1-1
DNA: TGTGCCAGCAGCTTTTCGCCTTTATATGGGAGGGAAGCTTTCTTT
CDR3: CASSFSPLYGREAFF

V: TRBV11-2
D: TRBD1
size: NA
J: TRBJ2-5
DNA: TGTGCCAGCAGCTACGGGGACAGGGCTCCCGAGGTCGTGGAGACCCAGTACTTC
CDR3: CASSYGDRAPEVVETQYF

V: TRBV27
D: NA
size: once
J: TRBJ1-2
DNA: TGTGCCAGCAGTTTACTTGGCAGGGGCGATGGCTACACCTTC
CDR3: CASSLLGRGDGYTF

V: TRBV7-9
D: NA
size: once
J: TRBJ2-7
DNA: TGTGCCAGCAGCTTAAGGCAGGGGTCCTACGAGCAGTACTTC
CDR3: CASSLRQGSYEQYF

V: TRBV5-1
D: NA
size: NA
J: TRBJ2-3
DNA: TGCGCCAGCAGTCCAACAGGGACTAACACAGATACGCAGTATTTT
CDR3: CASSPTGTNTDTQYF